This T cell receptor beta chain came from a study of blood T cell repertoires in COVID-19. Germline lookup yields CDR1 SGHRS and CDR2 YFSETQ. V lost 2 bases and J 5 bases, leaving 6 bases between the germline ends. CDR3 length: 12 amino acids. The table came from immunoSEQ multiplex PCR; TCRdb's copy has only in-frame clones and leaves some out. Here the sample spans fewer than 350,000 clones, roughly 90% being singletons. Input material: PBMCs or T cells enriched from blood (not recorded which). The genes are TRBV5-1 and TRBJ2-3, with D unclear. The clonotype was recovered from a woman in her 40s who had recovered from COVID-19. The CDR3, as DNA: TGCGCCAGCAGCTTAGACTTAGATACGCAGTATTTT. It is translated as CASSLDLDTQYF.